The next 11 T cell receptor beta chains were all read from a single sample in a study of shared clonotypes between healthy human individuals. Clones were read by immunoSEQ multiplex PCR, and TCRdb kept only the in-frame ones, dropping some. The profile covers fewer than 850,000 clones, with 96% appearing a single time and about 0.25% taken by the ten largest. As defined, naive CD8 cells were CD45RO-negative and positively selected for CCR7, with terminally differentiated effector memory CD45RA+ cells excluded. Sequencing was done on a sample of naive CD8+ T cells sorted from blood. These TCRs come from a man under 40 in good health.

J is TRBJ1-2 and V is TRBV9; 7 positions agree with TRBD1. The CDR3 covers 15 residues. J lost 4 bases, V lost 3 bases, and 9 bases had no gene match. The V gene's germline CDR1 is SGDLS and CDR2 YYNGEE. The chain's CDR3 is CASSGPETGPYGYTF. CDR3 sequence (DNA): TGTGCCAGCAGCGGCCCCGAGACAGGGCCCTATGGCTACACCTTC.

CDR3 sequence reads: CASSPASGGLSEAISYNEQFF. Written as DNA, the CDR3 is TGTGCCAGCTCACCGGCTTCTGGAGGGCTCAGCGAGGCAATCTCCTACAATGAGCAGTTCTTC. V is TRBV18 and J is TRBJ2-1; TRBD2 is a possible D gene (6 bases). CDR1 KGHSH and CDR2 LQKENI come from the germline V gene. V shed 3 bases and J shed 0 bases, with 27 bases lying between them. This CDR3 region has 21 residues.

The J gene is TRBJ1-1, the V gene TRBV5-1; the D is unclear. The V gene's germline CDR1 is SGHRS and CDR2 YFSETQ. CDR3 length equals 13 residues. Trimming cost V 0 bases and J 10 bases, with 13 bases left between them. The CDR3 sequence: CASSLDPNSPAFF. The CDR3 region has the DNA TGCGCCAGCAGCTTGGACCCGAATTCTCCAGCTTTCTTT.

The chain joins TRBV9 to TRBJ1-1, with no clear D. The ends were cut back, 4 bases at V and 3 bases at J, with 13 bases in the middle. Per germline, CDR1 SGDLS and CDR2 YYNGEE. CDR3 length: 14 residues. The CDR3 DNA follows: TGTGCCAGCAGCCCCACCCCGGGAGACACTGAAGCTTTCTTT. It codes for CASSPTPGDTEAFF.

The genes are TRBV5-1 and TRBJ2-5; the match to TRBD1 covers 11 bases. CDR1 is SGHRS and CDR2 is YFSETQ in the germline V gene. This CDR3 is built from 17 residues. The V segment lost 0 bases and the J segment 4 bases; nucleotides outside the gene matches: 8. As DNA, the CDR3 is TGCGCCAGCAGCTTGGCGGGACAGGGGGGATTAGGAGAGACCCAGTACTTC. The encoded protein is CASSLAGQGGLGETQYF.

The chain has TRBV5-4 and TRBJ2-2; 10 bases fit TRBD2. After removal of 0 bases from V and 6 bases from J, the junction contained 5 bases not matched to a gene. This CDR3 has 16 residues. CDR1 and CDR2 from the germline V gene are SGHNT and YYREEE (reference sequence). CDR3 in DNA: TGTGCCAGCAGCTTGGGAACTAGCGGGGCAGCCGGGGAGCTGTTTTTT. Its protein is CASSLGTSGAAGELFF.

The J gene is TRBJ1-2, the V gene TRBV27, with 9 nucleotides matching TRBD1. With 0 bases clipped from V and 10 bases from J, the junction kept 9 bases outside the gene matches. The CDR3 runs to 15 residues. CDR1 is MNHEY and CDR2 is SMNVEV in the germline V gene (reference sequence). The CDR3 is CASSLSQGATGLYTF. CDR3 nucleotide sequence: TGTGCCAGCAGTTTATCACAGGGGGCAACCGGGCTCTACACCTTC.

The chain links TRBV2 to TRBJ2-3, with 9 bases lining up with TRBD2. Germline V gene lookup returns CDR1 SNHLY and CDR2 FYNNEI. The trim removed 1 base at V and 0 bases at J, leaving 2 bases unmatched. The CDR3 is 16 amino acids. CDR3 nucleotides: TGTGCCAGCAGTGAAGGACTAGCGGAAAGCACAGATACGCAGTATTTT. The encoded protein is CASSEGLAESTDTQYF.

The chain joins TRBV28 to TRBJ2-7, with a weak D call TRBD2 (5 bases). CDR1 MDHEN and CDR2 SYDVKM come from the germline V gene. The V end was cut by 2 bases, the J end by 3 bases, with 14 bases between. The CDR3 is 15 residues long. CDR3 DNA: TGTGCCAGCAGTTTACGGTTGAGGGCCTGCTACGAGCAGTACTTC. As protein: CASSLRLRACYEQYF.

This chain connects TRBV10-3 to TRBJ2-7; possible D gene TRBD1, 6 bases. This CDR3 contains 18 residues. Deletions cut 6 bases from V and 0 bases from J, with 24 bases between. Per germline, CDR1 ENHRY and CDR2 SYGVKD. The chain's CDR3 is CAISRWAGAAKSSYEQYF. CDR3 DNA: TGTGCCATCAGCCGCTGGGCAGGGGCCGCGAAAAGCTCCTACGAGCAGTACTTC.

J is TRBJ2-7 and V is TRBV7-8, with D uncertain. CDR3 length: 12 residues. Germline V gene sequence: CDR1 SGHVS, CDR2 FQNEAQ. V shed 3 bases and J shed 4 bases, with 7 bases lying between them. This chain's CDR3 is CASSLIQYEQYF. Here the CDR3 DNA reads TGTGCCAGCAGCTTGATCCAGTACGAGCAGTACTTC.